These T cell receptor beta chains were read from a single sample in a study of OX40 agonist ivuxolimab in advanced cancers. Clones were sequenced by immunoSEQ multiplex PCR, and TCRdb holds only the in-frame ones, with some missing. Of tens of thousands of clones detected, 89% appear once; the ten largest clones hold about 9%. The material was CD4+ or CD8+ T cells sorted from blood, obtained in a trial of the OX40 agonist ivuxolimab. The receptor source for this set is an adult with an advanced solid tumor such as melanoma, head and neck, liver or kidney cancer. Both conserved end residues are part of each CDR3. D genes are given only for firm matches. Clone size, where shown, is once, few, many, or a class for clones that have expanded.

abundance: -; j_gene: TRBJ2-5; d_gene: TRBD2; v_gene: TRBV11-2; CDR3aa: CASSRSGQETQYF; CDR3nt: TGTGCCAGCAGCCGTAGCGGGCAAGAGACCCAGTACTTC
abundance: -; j_gene: TRBJ1-1; d_gene: -; v_gene: TRBV6-1; CDR3aa: CASSEGGETEAFF; CDR3nt: TGTGCCAGCAGTGAAGGGGGGGAAACTGAAGCTTTCTTT
abundance: -; j_gene: TRBJ2-3; d_gene: -; v_gene: TRBV9; CDR3aa: CASSVDIQRGTDTQYF; CDR3nt: TGTGCCAGCAGCGTAGATATTCAAAGGGGCACAGATACGCAGTATTTT
abundance: -; j_gene: TRBJ2-7; d_gene: TRBD2; v_gene: TRBV5-1; CDR3aa: CASSPTPQTSGVPPTYEQYF; CDR3nt: TGCGCCAGCAGCCCAACCCCACAGACTAGCGGGGTCCCCCCCACCTACGAGCAGTACTTC
abundance: -; j_gene: TRBJ1-5; d_gene: -; v_gene: TRBV18; CDR3aa: CASSATGLDQPQHF; CDR3nt: TGTGCCAGCTCAGCTACAGGGTTAGATCAGCCCCAGCATTTT
abundance: -; j_gene: TRBJ1-2; d_gene: -; v_gene: TRBV18; CDR3aa: CASSLGDHRGYTF; CDR3nt: TGTGCCAGCTCACTCGGGGACCACCGCGGCTACACCTTC
abundance: -; j_gene: TRBJ1-1; d_gene: TRBD1; v_gene: TRBV2; CDR3aa: CASIGTGVDTEAFF; CDR3nt: TGTGCCAGCATTGGGACAGGGGTCGACACTGAAGCTTTCTTT
abundance: few; j_gene: TRBJ1-1; d_gene: -; v_gene: TRBV9; CDR3aa: CASSVTPQGNTEAFF; CDR3nt: TGTGCCAGCAGCGTAACCCCTCAGGGGAACACTGAAGCTTTCTTT
abundance: -; j_gene: TRBJ2-3; d_gene: TRBD1; v_gene: TRBV7-2; CDR3aa: CASSLGQGDTDTQYF; CDR3nt: TGTGCCAGCAGCTTGGGACAGGGGGACACAGATACGCAGTATTTT
abundance: once; j_gene: TRBJ2-7; d_gene: -; v_gene: TRBV7-7; CDR3aa: CASSPDRSSYEQYF; CDR3nt: TGTGCCAGCAGCCCTGACCGTAGCTCCTACGAGCAGTACTTC
abundance: -; j_gene: TRBJ1-5; d_gene: -; v_gene: TRBV28; CDR3aa: CASSPSLVLRSNQPQHF; CDR3nt: TGTGCCAGCAGTCCCTCCTTGGTCCTGAGGAGCAATCAGCCCCAGCATTTT
abundance: -; j_gene: TRBJ2-5; d_gene: TRBD2; v_gene: TRBV5-1; CDR3aa: CASSLGLAGAFQETQYF; CDR3nt: TGCGCCAGCAGCCTGGGACTAGCGGGGGCCTTCCAAGAGACCCAGTACTTC
abundance: -; j_gene: TRBJ2-1; d_gene: TRBD2; v_gene: TRBV27; CDR3aa: CASSLGLAGGYNEQFF; CDR3nt: TGTGCCAGCAGTTTAGGGTTGGCGGGAGGGTACAATGAGCAGTTCTTC
abundance: once; j_gene: TRBJ2-2; d_gene: TRBD2; v_gene: TRBV4-3; CDR3aa: CASSQEGGRWTGELFF; CDR3nt: TGCGCCAGCAGCCAAGAGGGCGGGAGGTGGACCGGGGAGCTGTTTTTT
abundance: -; j_gene: TRBJ2-6; d_gene: -; v_gene: TRBV28; CDR3aa: CASIGGANVLTF; CDR3nt: TGTGCCAGCATAGGAGGGGCCAACGTCCTGACTTTC
abundance: -; j_gene: TRBJ1-4; d_gene: -; v_gene: TRBV19; CDR3aa: CASSPGQNLEKLFF; CDR3nt: TGTGCCAGTAGTCCAGGACAGAATTTAGAAAAACTGTTTTTT
abundance: -; j_gene: TRBJ1-1; d_gene: TRBD1; v_gene: TRBV6-1; CDR3aa: CASSLQGIGTEAFF; CDR3nt: TGTGCCAGCAGCCTACAGGGGATAGGTACTGAAGCTTTCTTT
abundance: -; j_gene: TRBJ1-2; d_gene: -; v_gene: TRBV19; CDR3aa: CASSSQALNYGYTF; CDR3nt: TGTGCCAGTAGTTCCCAGGCCCTTAACTATGGCTACACCTTC
abundance: -; j_gene: TRBJ2-5; d_gene: TRBD2; v_gene: TRBV18; CDR3aa: CASSRNGRGVQETQYF; CDR3nt: TGTGCCAGCTCACGAAACGGGAGGGGAGTCCAAGAGACCCAGTACTTC
abundance: -; j_gene: TRBJ2-3; d_gene: -; v_gene: TRBV9; CDR3aa: CASSPGPQSTDTQYF; CDR3nt: TGTGCCAGCAGCCCGGGACCTCAAAGCACAGATACGCAGTATTTT
abundance: -; j_gene: TRBJ2-7; d_gene: -; v_gene: TRBV27; CDR3aa: CASSLDGVAPSYEQYF; CDR3nt: TGTGCCAGCAGTTTGGACGGGGTAGCCCCCTCCTACGAGCAGTACTTC
abundance: -; j_gene: TRBJ2-2; d_gene: -; v_gene: TRBV5-6; CDR3aa: CASSPGSVLSTGELFF; CDR3nt: TGTGCCAGCAGCCCGGGATCAGTTCTAAGCACCGGGGAGCTGTTTTTT
abundance: -; j_gene: TRBJ1-4; d_gene: -; v_gene: TRBV5-1; CDR3aa: CASSLQRGYNEKLFF; CDR3nt: TGCGCCAGCAGCTTACAAAGGGGGTATAATGAAAAACTGTTTTTT
abundance: -; j_gene: TRBJ1-5; d_gene: -; v_gene: TRBV6-6; CDR3aa: CASSYRGVGQPQHF; CDR3nt: TGTGCCAGCAGTTACCGAGGGGTCGGGCAGCCCCAGCATTTT
abundance: -; j_gene: TRBJ1-1; d_gene: -; v_gene: TRBV14; CDR3aa: CASTQRGQNTEAFF; CDR3nt: TGTGCCAGCACTCAGAGAGGGCAGAACACTGAAGCTTTCTTT
abundance: -; j_gene: TRBJ2-5; d_gene: TRBD2; v_gene: TRBV7-9; CDR3aa: CASSQTSGKETQYF; CDR3nt: TGTGCCAGCAGCCAAACTAGCGGGAAAGAGACCCAGTACTTC
abundance: -; j_gene: TRBJ1-5; d_gene: -; v_gene: TRBV5-4; CDR3aa: CASSRGGGGNQPQHF; CDR3nt: TGTGCCAGCAGCCGAGGGGGGGGAGGCAATCAGCCCCAGCATTTT
abundance: -; j_gene: TRBJ1-3; d_gene: -; v_gene: TRBV19; CDR3aa: CASSPDRASGNTIYF; CDR3nt: TGTGCCAGTAGTCCCGATAGAGCCTCTGGAAACACCATATATTTT
abundance: -; j_gene: TRBJ1-4; d_gene: TRBD1; v_gene: TRBV10-2; CDR3aa: CASLGQGNEKLFF; CDR3nt: TGCGCCAGCCTGGGACAGGGAAATGAAAAACTGTTTTTT
abundance: -; j_gene: TRBJ1-5; d_gene: -; v_gene: TRBV28; CDR3aa: CASIPGDSNQPQHF; CDR3nt: TGTGCCAGCATTCCGGGGGACAGCAATCAGCCCCAGCATTTT
abundance: -; j_gene: TRBJ1-1; d_gene: -; v_gene: TRBV6-1; CDR3aa: CASSPSRRVDDFF; CDR3nt: TGTGCCAGCAGTCCAAGTAGGAGAGTAGACGATTTCTTT
abundance: -; j_gene: TRBJ1-5; d_gene: -; v_gene: TRBV30; CDR3aa: CAWSRKREPRGVQPQHF; CDR3nt: TGTGCCTGGAGTCGCAAACGGGAGCCGAGGGGGGTTCAGCCCCAGCATTTT
abundance: -; j_gene: TRBJ2-7; d_gene: TRBD2; v_gene: TRBV6-6; CDR3aa: CASMGLADTRYFF; CDR3nt: TGTGCCAGCATGGGACTAGCGGATACTAGATACTTCTTC
abundance: -; j_gene: TRBJ1-2; d_gene: -; v_gene: TRBV11-2; CDR3aa: CASSFPGGGYTF; CDR3nt: TGTGCCAGCAGCTTCCCGGGTGGGGGCTACACCTTC
abundance: -; j_gene: TRBJ2-3; d_gene: -; v_gene: TRBV9; CDR3aa: CASSVGYTSTDTQYF; CDR3nt: TGTGCCAGCAGCGTAGGGTACACAAGCACAGATACGCAGTATTTT
abundance: -; j_gene: TRBJ2-7; d_gene: TRBD1; v_gene: TRBV7-2; CDR3aa: CASTPWTGTYEQYF; CDR3nt: TGTGCCAGCACACCATGGACAGGCACCTACGAGCAGTACTTC
abundance: once; j_gene: TRBJ2-1; d_gene: -; v_gene: TRBV7-9; CDR3aa: CASSSSYSEQFF; CDR3nt: TGTGCCAGCAGCTCGTCATATAGTGAGCAGTTCTTC
abundance: once; j_gene: TRBJ2-5; d_gene: -; v_gene: TRBV5-1; CDR3aa: CASSLGTRAPETQYF; CDR3nt: TGCGCCAGCAGCCTAGGGACCCGAGCACCAGAGACCCAGTACTTC
abundance: -; j_gene: TRBJ1-5; d_gene: -; v_gene: TRBV6-6; CDR3aa: CASSYWEGSQPQHF; CDR3nt: TGTGCCAGCAGTTACTGGGAGGGATCTCAGCCCCAGCATTTT
abundance: once; j_gene: TRBJ1-5; d_gene: -; v_gene: TRBV10-3; CDR3aa: CAISEWDGDSPSNQPQHF; CDR3nt: TGTGCCATCAGTGAGTGGGACGGTGACAGCCCCTCGAATCAGCCCCAGCATTTT